This is a list of T cell receptor beta chains from one sample in a study of T cell repertoires in cytomegalovirus infection. The antigens for these receptors are not known. From the reads, TCRdb called clonotypes with MiXCR, one entry per CDR3 protein. The data hold hundreds of thousands of distinct CDR3 sequences, with around 30% observed a single time. The specimen comprised cultured PBMCs, sampled from culture after CMV antigen stimulation. The receptors were sampled from a human donor in good health (CMV status not recorded). Some clones in this sample may be carry-over from other donors' samples. Both conserved end residues are part of each CDR3. The D gene is left open where the match is weak. Some rows have no size entry. The others give once, few or many, or a class for an expanded clone.

clone_size	v_call	j_call	d_call	cdr3_nt	cdr3_aa
-	TRBV11-3	TRBJ2-5	-	TGTGCCAGCAGCTTGGAGGCTAAGGGGTTGGAGACCCAGTACTTC	CASSLEAKGLETQYF
many	TRBV7-9	TRBJ2-7	-	TGTGCCAGCAGCTTAGATCCCTACGAGCAGTACTTC	CASSLDPYEQYF
-	TRBV6-1	TRBJ2-3	-	TGTGCCAGCACCACGCCCTTCGGGAGCACAGATTCGCAGTATTTT	CASTTPFGSTDSQYF
-	TRBV19	TRBJ1-2	-	TGTGCCAGTAGTATAATGGGGTTCTATGGCTACACCTTC	CASSIMGFYGYTF
-	TRBV6-2/TRBV6-3	TRBJ2-7	TRBD1	TGTGCCAGCATGGTTTACGGGACAGGGGACTACGAGCAGTACTTC	CASMVYGTGDYEQYF
-	TRBV3-1	TRBJ2-5	-	TGTGCCAGCAGCTCCCGACGGCTTCGGGAGACCCAGTACTTC	CASSSRRLRETQYF
many	TRBV7-2	TRBJ2-3	-	TGTGCCAGCAGCTTAGAGGCCAGGCCTACAGATACGCAGTATTTT	CASSLEARPTDTQYF
few	TRBV28	TRBJ1-1	-	TGTGCCAGCAGTTTCTTTTGGGGCCCCGAAGCTTTCTTT	CASSFFWGPEAFF
many	TRBV7-2	TRBJ2-3	-	TGTGCCAGCAGGGGGACCGTCACAGATACGCAGTATTTT	CASRGTVTDTQYF
-	TRBV29-1	TRBJ2-1	-	TGCAGCGTTGATCTGAGGCGAGGATACAATGAGCAGTTCTTC	CSVDLRRGYNEQFF
-	TRBV28	TRBJ2-1	TRBD2	TGTGCCAGCAGCGTCCTAGCGGGAGTTAAGTTTGAGCAGTTCTTC	CASSVLAGVKFEQFF
-	TRBV7-2	TRBJ2-2	TRBD2	TGTGCCAGCAGCTTAGCGGTAGCGGGAGTATCCGGGGAGCTGTTTTTT	CASSLAVAGVSGELFF
few	TRBV28	TRBJ2-5	TRBD1	TGTGCCAGCAGCCTAGGGACAGGGGATGTAGAGACCCAGTACTTC	CASSLGTGDVETQYF
many	TRBV6-1	TRBJ2-1	TRBD1	TGTGCCAGCAGTGCAATTCCGGGACAGGGGCTCAATGAGCAGTTCTTC	CASSAIPGQGLNEQFF
-	TRBV24-1	TRBJ2-6	-	TGTGCCACCAGTGATTGGGGGCATGGGGCCAACGTCCTGACTTTC	CATSDWGHGANVLTF
-	TRBV27	TRBJ1-2	-	TGTGCCAGCAGTTTAAGACCGATTAACTATGGCTACACCTTC	CASSLRPINYGYTF
few	TRBV28	TRBJ2-3	TRBD1	TGTGCCAGCAGTTCATTCACAGGGGTAAGAAACACAGATACGCAGTATTTT	CASSSFTGVRNTDTQYF
-	TRBV6-8	TRBJ2-3	TRBD2	TGTGCCAGCGAGCGGGAGGAGAGGGCAGATACGCAGTATTTT	CASEREERADTQYF
-	TRBV7-3	TRBJ2-2	TRBD2	TGTGCCAGCAGCCCCGCACTAGCGGGAGTGGGCACCGGGGAGCTGTTTTTT	CASSPALAGVGTGELFF
few	TRBV7-8	TRBJ2-1	-	TGTGCCAGCATCGGAGGGGGCCCCTACAATGAGCAGTTCTTC	CASIGGGPYNEQFF
many	TRBV7-2	TRBJ2-7	-	TGTGCCAGCAGCTTGGACGCCTACGAGCAGTACTTC	CASSLDAYEQYF
once	TRBV29-1	TRBJ2-1	TRBD2	TGCAGCGTTGCATATCTAGCGGGAGGTCATGAGCAGTTCTTC	CSVAYLAGGHEQFF